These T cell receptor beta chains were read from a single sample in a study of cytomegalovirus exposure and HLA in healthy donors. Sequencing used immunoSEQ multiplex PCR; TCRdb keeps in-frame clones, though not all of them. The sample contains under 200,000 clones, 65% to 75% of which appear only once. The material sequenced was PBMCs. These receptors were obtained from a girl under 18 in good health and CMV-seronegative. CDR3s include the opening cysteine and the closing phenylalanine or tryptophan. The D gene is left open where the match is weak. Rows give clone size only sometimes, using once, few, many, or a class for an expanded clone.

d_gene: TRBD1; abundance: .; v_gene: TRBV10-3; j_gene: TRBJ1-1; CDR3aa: CAMGDRGGTEAFF; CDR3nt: TGTGCCATGGGCGACAGGGGGGGGACTGAAGCTTTCTTT
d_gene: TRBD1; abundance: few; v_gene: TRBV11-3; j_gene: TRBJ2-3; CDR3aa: CASSLGQTTDTQYF; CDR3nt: TGTGCCAGCAGCTTGGGACAGACCACAGATACGCAGTATTTT
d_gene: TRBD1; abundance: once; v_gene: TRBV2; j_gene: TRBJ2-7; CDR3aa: CASRGTVLRESIYEQYF; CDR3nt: TGTGCCAGCAGGGGGACAGTCCTCCGGGAATCTATCTACGAGCAGTACTTC
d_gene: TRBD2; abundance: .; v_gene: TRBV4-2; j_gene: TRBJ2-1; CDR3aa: CASSQRLAGVSYNEQFF; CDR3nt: TGTGCCAGCAGCCAGAGACTAGCGGGGGTCTCCTACAATGAGCAGTTCTTC
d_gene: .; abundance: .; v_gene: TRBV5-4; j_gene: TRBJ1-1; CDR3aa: CASSAEAGSTEAFF; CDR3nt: TGTGCCAGCAGCGCGGAGGCCGGGAGCACTGAAGCTTTCTTT
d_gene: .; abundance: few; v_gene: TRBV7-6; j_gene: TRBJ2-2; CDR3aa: CASSAIRGAEGNTGELFF; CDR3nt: TGTGCCAGCAGCGCGATCAGGGGGGCGGAGGGGAACACCGGGGAGCTGTTTTTT
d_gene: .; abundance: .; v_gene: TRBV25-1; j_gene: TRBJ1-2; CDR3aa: CASETGDYGYTF; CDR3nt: TGTGCCAGCGAAACGGGGGACTATGGCTACACCTTC
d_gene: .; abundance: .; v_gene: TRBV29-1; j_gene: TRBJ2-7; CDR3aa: CSARAADYEQYF; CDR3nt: TGCAGCGCCCGCGCGGCAGACTACGAGCAGTACTTC
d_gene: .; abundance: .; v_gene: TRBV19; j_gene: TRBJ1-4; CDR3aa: CASSSTESIATNEKLFF; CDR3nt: TGTGCCAGTAGTAGTACAGAATCCATTGCAACTAATGAAAAACTGTTTTTT
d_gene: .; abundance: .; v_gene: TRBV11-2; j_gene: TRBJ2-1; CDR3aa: CASSFGRTALNEQFF; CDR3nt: TGTGCCAGCAGCTTTGGCCGGACAGCCCTTAATGAGCAGTTCTTC
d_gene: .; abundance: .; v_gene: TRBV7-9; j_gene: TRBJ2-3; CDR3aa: CASSSPTDTQYF; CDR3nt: TGTGCCAGCAGCTCCCCTACAGATACGCAGTATTTT
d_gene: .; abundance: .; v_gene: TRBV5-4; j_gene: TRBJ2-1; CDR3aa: CASSQKFSYNEQFF; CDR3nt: TGTGCCAGCAGCCAGAAATTCTCTTACAATGAGCAGTTCTTC
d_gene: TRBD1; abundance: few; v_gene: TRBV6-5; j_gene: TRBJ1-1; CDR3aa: CASYRGTANTEAFF; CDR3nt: TGTGCCAGCTACCGGGGGACAGCGAACACTGAAGCTTTCTTT
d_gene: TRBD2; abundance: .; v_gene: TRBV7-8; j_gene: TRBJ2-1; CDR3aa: CASSFGLAGVTSYNEQFF; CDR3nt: TGTGCCAGCAGCTTTGGACTAGCGGGGGTGACCTCCTACAATGAGCAGTTCTTC
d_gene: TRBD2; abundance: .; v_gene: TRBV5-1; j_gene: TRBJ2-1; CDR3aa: CASSPGTSGGWGIDEQFF; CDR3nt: TGCGCCAGCAGCCCCGGGACTAGCGGGGGCTGGGGGATCGATGAGCAGTTCTTC
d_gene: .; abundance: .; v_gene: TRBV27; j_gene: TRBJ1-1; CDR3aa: CASSLWGGMSAEAFF; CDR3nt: TGTGCCAGCAGTTTATGGGGGGGGATGTCGGCTGAAGCTTTCTTT
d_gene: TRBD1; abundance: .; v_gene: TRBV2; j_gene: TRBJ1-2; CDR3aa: CASSGQGIINYGYTF; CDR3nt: TGTGCCAGCAGTGGACAGGGGATAATTAACTATGGCTACACCTTC
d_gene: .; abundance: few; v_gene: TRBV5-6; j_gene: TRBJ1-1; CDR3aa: CASTQTENTEAFF; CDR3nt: TGTGCCAGCACCCAGACAGAGAACACTGAAGCTTTCTTT
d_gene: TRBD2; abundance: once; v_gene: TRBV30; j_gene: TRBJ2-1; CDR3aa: CAWRGSGGVRRNEQFF; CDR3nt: TGTGCCTGGAGGGGGAGCGGGGGGGTGAGAAGGAATGAGCAGTTCTTC
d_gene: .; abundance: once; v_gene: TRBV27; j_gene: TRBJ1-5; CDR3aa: CASSLQGQGQPQHF; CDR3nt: TGTGCCAGCAGTTTACAGGGTCAGGGTCAGCCCCAGCATTTT
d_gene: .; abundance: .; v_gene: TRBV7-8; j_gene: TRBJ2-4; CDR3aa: CASSSLDRRKNIQYF; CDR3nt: TGTGCCAGCAGCTCTCTTGACAGGCGGAAAAACATTCAGTACTTC
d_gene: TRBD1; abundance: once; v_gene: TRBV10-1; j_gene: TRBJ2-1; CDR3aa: CASSGGTAYNEQFF; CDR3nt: TGCGCCAGCAGTGGGGGGACAGCCTACAATGAGCAGTTCTTC
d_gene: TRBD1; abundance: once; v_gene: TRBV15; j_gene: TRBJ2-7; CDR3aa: CATSREGQGTEQYF; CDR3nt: TGTGCCACCAGCAGAGAGGGACAGGGCACCGAGCAGTACTTC
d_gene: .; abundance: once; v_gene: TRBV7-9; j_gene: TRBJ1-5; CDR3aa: CASNSSREGLQPQHF; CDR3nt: TGTGCCAGCAACTCAAGCCGAGAGGGTCTTCAGCCCCAGCATTTT
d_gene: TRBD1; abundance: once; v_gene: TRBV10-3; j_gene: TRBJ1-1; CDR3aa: CAISELGGSVNTEAFF; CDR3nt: TGTGCCATCAGTGAACTAGGGGGCTCTGTGAACACTGAAGCTTTCTTT
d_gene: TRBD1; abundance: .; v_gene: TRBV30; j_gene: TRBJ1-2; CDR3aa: CAWSEGTVNNYGYTF; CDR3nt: TGTGCCTGGAGTGAGGGGACAGTGAATAACTATGGCTACACCTTC
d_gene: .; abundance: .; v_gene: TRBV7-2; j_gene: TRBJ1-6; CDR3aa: CASSSDQHRVSPLHF; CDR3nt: TGTGCCAGCAGCTCCGATCAACACAGGGTCTCACCCCTCCACTTT
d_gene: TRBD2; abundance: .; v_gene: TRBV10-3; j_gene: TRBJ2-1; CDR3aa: CAISSSSGGSYNEQFF; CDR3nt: TGTGCCATCAGTTCGAGTAGCGGGGGTTCCTACAATGAGCAGTTCTTC
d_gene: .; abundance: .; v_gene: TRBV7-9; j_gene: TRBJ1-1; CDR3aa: CASSPPWNTEAFF; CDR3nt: TGTGCCAGCAGCCCCCCCTGGAACACTGAAGCTTTCTTT
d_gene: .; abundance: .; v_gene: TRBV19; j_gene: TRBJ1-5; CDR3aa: CASSISSAGGYSNQPQHF; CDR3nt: TGTGCCAGTAGTATTTCCAGTGCAGGAGGGTATAGCAATCAGCCCCAGCATTTT
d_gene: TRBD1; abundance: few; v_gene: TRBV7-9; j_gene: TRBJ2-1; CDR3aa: CASSVDRGRNEQFF; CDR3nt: TGTGCCAGCAGCGTGGACAGGGGCCGGAATGAGCAGTTCTTC
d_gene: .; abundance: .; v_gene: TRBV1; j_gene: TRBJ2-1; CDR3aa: CTSSQDTPPPGYNEQFF; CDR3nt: TGCACCAGCAGCCAAGATACTCCCCCCCCCGGGTACAATGAGCAGTTCTTC
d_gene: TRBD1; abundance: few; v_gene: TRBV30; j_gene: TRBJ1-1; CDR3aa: CAWSPTGFGTEAFF; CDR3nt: TGTGCCTGGAGCCCGACAGGGTTTGGCACTGAAGCTTTCTTT
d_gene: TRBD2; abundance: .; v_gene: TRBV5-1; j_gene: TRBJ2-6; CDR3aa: CASSLLPSGVDSGANVLTF; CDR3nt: TGCGCCAGCAGCTTGCTACCTAGCGGGGTAGACTCTGGGGCCAACGTCCTGACTTTC
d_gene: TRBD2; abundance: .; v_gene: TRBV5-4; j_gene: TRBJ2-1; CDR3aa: CASTIAGGSNNEQFF; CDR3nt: TGTGCCAGCACGATCGCGGGGGGCTCGAACAATGAGCAGTTCTTC
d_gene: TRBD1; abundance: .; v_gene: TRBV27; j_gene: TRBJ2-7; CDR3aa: CASRTWDRDYEQYF; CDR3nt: TGTGCCAGCAGGACTTGGGACAGGGATTACGAGCAGTACTTC
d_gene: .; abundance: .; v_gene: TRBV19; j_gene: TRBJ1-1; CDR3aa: CASRPRDTWGEAFF; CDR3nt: TGTGCCAGTAGACCCCGGGACACATGGGGTGAAGCTTTCTTT
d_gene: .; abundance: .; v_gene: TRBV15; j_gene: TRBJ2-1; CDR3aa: CASTPGSLANEQFF; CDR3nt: TGTGCCAGTACGCCAGGCAGCTTGGCCAATGAGCAGTTCTTC
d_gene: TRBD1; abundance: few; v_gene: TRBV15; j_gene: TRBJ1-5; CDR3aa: CATSSGTGGGDQPQHF; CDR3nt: TGTGCCACCAGCAGTGGGACAGGGGGAGGGGATCAGCCCCAGCATTTT
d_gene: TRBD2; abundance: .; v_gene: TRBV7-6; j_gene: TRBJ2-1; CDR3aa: CASSVSGGGYNEQFF; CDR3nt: TGTGCCAGCAGCGTAAGCGGGGGGGGATACAATGAGCAGTTCTTC
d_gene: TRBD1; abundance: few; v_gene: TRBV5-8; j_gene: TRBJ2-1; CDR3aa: CASSTGQGRNEQFF; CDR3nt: TGTGCCAGCAGCACAGGACAGGGGAGGAATGAGCAGTTCTTC
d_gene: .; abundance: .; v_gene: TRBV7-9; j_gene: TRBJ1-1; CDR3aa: CASSLAGGQAEAFF; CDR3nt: TGTGCCAGCAGCTTAGCGGGGGGGCAAGCTGAAGCTTTCTTT
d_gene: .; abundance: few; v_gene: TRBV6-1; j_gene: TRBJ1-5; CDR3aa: CASNGGSNQPQHF; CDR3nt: TGTGCCAGCAACGGGGGAAGCAATCAGCCCCAGCATTTT